This T cell receptor beta chain was recovered during a study of technical replicates of blood from several donors. Repertoires were generated with immunoSEQ multiplex PCR, while TCRdb's copy carries only in-frame clones and drops some. The sample contains approximately 70,000 clones, 92% of which appear only once. The V gene's germline CDR1 is LNHNV and CDR2 YYDKDF (reference sequence). The ends were cut back, 7 bases at V and 2 bases at J, with 12 bases in the middle. This CDR3 contains 14 residues. J is TRBJ1-3 and V is TRBV15, with a weak D call TRBD1 (6 bases). The specimen was T cells isolated from PBMCs. The origin of this receptor is a human donor in good health. The CDR3 DNA follows: TGTGCCACCAACCCAGGGGACCCTGGAAACACCATATATTTT. Its translation: CATNPGDPGNTIYF. The whole variable domain, filled in from reference TRBV15 and TRBJ1-3, reads DAMVIQNPRYQVTQFGKPVTLSCSQTLNHNVMYWYQQKSSQAPKLLFHYYDKDFNNEADTPDNFQSRRPNTSFCFLDIRSPGLGDTAMYLCATNPGDPGNTIYFGEGSWLTVV.